This entry describes one T cell receptor (beta chain). This sample was taken from a study of blood T cell repertoires in COVID-19. Study background: Nucleic acid was either cDNA or gDNA, and it came from T cells, B-cell-depleted T cells, or PBMCs.

Profiled with immunoSEQ multiplex PCR; TCRdb holds only in-frame clones, not every one. The table has 110,000 or so clones, 85% seen once; the top ten hold about 13%. The CDR3 is made up of 15 amino acids. V shed 0 bases, J shed 5 bases, and the junction held 3 bases outside the gene matches. Germline CDR1 MNHNY, CDR2 SVGAGI (reference sequence). The genes are TRBV6-6 and TRBJ1-2, with 10 bases matching TRBD1. The source is a human donor in a cohort sampled during active COVID-19. Sequences were obtained from peripheral blood. CDR3 coding DNA: TGTGCCAGCAGTTACTCCCGGGGACAGGGGTATGGCTACACCTTC. Its translation is CASSYSRGQGYGYTF.